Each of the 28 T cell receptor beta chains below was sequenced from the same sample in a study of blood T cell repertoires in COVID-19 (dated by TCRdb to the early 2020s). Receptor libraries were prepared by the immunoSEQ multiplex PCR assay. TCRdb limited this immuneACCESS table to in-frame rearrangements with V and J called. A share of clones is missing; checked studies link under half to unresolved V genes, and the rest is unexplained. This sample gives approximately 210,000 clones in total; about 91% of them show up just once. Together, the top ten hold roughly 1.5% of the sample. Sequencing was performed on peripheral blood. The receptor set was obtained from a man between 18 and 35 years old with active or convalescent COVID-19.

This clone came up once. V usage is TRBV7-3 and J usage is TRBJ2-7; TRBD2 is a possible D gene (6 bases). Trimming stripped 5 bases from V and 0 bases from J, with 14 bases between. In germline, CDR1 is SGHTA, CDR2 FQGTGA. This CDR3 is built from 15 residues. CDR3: CASSPGSFGSYEQYF. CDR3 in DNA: TGTGCCAGCAGCCCCGGGAGCTTCGGCTCCTACGAGCAGTACTTC.

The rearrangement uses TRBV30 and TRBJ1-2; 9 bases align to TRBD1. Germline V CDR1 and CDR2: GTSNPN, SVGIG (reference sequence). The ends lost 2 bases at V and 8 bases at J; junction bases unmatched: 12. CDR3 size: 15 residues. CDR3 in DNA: TGTGCCTGGAGTACCCCCCCACAGGGGGCGTTCGGCTACACCTTC. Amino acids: CAWSTPPQGAFGYTF.

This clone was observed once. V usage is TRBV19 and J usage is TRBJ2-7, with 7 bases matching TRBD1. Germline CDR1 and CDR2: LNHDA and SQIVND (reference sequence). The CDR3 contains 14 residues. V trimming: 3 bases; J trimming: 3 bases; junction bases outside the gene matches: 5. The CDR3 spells CASSIRDSLYEQYF. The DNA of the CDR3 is TGTGCCAGTAGTATCCGGGACAGTCTCTACGAGCAGTACTTC.

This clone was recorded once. The CDR3 DNA follows: TGCAGCGTTGAGCGCCCCAACCTGAACACTGAAGCTTTCTTT. The encoded protein is CSVERPNLNTEAFF. V is TRBV29-1 and J is TRBJ1-1; D not certain. This CDR3 contains 14 residues. Germline values: CDR1 SQVTM, CDR2 ANQGSEA. The V gene lost 3 bases and the J gene lost 0 bases, with 11 bases spanning the gap.

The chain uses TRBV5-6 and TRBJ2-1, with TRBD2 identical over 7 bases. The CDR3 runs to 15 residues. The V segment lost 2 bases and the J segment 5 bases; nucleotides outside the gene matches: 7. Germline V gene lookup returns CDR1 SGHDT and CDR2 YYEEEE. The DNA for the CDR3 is TGTGCCAGCAGCTTCATCACTAGCGACCACAATGAGCAGTTCTTC. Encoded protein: CASSFITSDHNEQFF.

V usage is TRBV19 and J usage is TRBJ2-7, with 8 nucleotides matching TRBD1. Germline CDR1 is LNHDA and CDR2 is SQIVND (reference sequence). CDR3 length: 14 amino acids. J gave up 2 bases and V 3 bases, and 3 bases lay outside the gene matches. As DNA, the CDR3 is TGTGCCAGTAGTATTATGACAGGGGCCTACGAGCAGTACTTC. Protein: CASSIMTGAYEQYF.

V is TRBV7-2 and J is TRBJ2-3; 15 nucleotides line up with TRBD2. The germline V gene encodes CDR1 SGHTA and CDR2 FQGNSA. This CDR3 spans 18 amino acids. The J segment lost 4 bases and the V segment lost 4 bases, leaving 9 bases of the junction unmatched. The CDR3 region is CASSSQGTSGRIADTQYF. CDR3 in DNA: TGTGCCAGCAGCTCCCAAGGGACTAGCGGGAGGATCGCAGATACGCAGTATTTT. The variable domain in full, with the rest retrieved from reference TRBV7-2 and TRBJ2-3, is GAGVSQSPSNKVTEKGKDVELRCDPISGHTALYWYRQSLGQGLEFLIYFQGNSAPDKSGLPSDRFSAERTGGSVSTLTIQRTQQEDSAVYLCASSSQGTSGRIADTQYFGPGTRLTVL.

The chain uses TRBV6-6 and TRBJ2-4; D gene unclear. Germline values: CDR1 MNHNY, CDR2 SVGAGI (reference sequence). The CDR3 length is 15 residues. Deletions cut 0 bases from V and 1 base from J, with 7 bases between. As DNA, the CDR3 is TGTGCCAGCAGTTACTCGGCCAGGGCCAAAAACATTCAGTACTTC. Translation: CASSYSARAKNIQYF.

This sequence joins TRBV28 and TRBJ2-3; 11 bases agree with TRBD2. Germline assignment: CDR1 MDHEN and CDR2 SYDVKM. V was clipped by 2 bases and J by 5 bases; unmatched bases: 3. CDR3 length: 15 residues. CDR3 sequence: CASSLRGLAGDTQYF. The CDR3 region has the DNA TGTGCCAGCAGTTTACGCGGACTAGCGGGAGATACGCAGTATTTT.

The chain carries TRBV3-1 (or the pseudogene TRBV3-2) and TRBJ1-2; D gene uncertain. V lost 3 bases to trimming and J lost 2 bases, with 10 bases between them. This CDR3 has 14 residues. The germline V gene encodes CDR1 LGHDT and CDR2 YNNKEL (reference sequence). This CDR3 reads CASSQQEGNYGYTF. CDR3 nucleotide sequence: TGTGCCAGCAGCCAGCAGGAGGGCAACTATGGCTACACCTTC.

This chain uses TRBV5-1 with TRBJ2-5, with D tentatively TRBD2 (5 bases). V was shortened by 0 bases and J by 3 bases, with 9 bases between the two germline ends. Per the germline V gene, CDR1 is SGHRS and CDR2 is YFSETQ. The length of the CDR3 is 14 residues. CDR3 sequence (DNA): TGCGCCAGCAGCTTGGAGCCCGGGAAAGAGACCCAGTACTTC. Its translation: CASSLEPGKETQYF.

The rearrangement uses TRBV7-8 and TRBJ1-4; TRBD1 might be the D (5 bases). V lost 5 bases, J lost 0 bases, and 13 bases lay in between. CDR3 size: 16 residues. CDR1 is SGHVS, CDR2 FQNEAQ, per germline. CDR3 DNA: TGTGCCAGCAGCAACGACAGATTTCCAACTAATGAAAAACTGTTTTTT. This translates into CASSNDRFPTNEKLFF.

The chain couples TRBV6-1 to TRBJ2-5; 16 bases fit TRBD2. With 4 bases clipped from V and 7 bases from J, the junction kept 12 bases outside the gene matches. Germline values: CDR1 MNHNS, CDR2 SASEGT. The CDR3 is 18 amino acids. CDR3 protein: CASSGGTSGRAWSGTQYF. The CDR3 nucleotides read TGTGCCAGCAGTGGGGGGACTAGCGGGAGGGCCTGGTCGGGGACCCAGTACTTC.

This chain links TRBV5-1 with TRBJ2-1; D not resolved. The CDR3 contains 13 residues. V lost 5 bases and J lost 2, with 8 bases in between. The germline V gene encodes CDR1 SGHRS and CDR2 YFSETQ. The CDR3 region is CASSFKTYNEQFF. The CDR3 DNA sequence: TGCGCCAGCAGTTTTAAAACCTACAATGAGCAGTTCTTC.

CDR3 region: CASSSGYNSPLHF. The CDR3 region has the DNA TGTGCCAGCAGTTCAGGGTATAATTCACCCCTCCACTTT. The rearrangement links TRBV27 to TRBJ1-6; perhaps TRBD1 as D (5 bases). This CDR3 spans 13 amino acids. Germline CDR1 reads MNHEY; CDR2 reads SMNVEV (reference sequence). Trimming stripped 4 bases from V and 4 bases from J, with 5 bases between.

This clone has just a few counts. CDR3 residues: CASSLAVRVGYGYTF. CDR3 bases: TGTGCCAGCAGCTTAGCAGTCAGGGTGGGCTATGGCTACACCTTC. The V gene is TRBV7-8, the J gene TRBJ1-2; a weak D match, TRBD1 (5 bases). Trimming shortened V by 0 bases and J by 4 bases, and 12 bases separated the two germline ends. The germline gives CDR1 SGHVS, CDR2 FQNEAQ. The CDR3 is made up of 15 amino acids.

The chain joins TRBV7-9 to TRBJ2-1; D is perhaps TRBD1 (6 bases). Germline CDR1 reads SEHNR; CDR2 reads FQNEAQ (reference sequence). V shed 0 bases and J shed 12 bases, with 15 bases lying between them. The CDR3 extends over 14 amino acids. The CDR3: CASSLAGQVSRQFF. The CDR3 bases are TGTGCCAGCAGCTTAGCGGGACAAGTATCCAGGCAGTTCTTC.

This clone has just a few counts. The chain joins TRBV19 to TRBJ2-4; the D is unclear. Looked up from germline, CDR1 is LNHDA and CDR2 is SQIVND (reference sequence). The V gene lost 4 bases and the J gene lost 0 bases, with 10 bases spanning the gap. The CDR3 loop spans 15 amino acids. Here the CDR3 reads CASSRAKLAKNIQYF. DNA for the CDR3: TGTGCCAGTAGTAGAGCAAAGCTAGCCAAAAACATTCAGTACTTC.

CDR3 loop: CASSLTARTSVDGQYF. The CDR3 coding sequence is TGTGCCAGCAGCTTAACTGCCCGGACTAGCGTCGACGGACAGTACTTC. The chain uses TRBV7-3 and TRBJ2-7; 9 bases align to TRBD2. Germline assignment: CDR1 SGHTA and CDR2 FQGTGA. The CDR3 spans 16 residues. V shed 0 bases, J shed 10 bases, and the junction held 13 bases outside the gene matches. The variable domain in full, completed from reference TRBV7-3 and TRBJ2-7, reads GAGVSQTPSNKVTEKGKYVELRCDPISGHTALYWYRQSLGQGPEFLIYFQGTGAADDSGLPNDRFFAVRPEGSVSTLKIQRTERGDSAVYLCASSLTARTSVDGQYFGPGTRLTVT.

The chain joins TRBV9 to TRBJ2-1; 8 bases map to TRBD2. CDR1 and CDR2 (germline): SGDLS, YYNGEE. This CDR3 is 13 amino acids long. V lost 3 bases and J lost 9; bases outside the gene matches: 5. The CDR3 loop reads CASSEDGRAEQFF. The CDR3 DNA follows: TGTGCCAGCAGCGAGGACGGGAGGGCTGAGCAGTTCTTC.

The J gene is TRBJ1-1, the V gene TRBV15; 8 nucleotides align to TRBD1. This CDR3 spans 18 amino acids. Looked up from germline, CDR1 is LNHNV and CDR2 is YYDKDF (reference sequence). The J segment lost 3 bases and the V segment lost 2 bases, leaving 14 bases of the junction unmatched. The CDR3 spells CATSRSLELGTGHTEAFF. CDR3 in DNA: TGTGCCACCAGCAGATCCCTTGAGCTTGGGACAGGCCACACTGAAGCTTTCTTT.

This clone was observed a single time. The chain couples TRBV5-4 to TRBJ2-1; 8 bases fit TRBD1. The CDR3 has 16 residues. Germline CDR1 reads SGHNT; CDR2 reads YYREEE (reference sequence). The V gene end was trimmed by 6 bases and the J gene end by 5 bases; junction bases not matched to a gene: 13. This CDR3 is CASTRPGTGAHNEQFF. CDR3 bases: TGTGCCAGCACCCGTCCCGGGACAGGTGCGCACAATGAGCAGTTCTTC.

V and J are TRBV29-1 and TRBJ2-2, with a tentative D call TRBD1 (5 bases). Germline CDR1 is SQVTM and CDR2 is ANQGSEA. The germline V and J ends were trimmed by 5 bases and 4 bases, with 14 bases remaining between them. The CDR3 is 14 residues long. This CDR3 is CSVQPQGATGELFF. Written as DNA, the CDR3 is TGCAGCGTTCAGCCGCAGGGTGCCACCGGGGAGCTGTTTTTT.

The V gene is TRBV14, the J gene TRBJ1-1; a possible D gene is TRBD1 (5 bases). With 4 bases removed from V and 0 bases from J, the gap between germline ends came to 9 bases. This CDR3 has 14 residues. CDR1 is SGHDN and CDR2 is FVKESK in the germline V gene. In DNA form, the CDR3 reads TGTGCCAGCAGCCGACGGACACTGAACACTGAAGCTTTCTTT. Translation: CASSRRTLNTEAFF.

CDR3 sequence (DNA): TGTGCCACCAGTGTGGGGGACCGGGGGGGCAATGAGCAGTTCTTC. It yields the protein CATSVGDRGGNEQFF. The V and J genes are TRBV24-1 and TRBJ2-1; 8 bases fit TRBD2. The CDR3 sequence is 15 residues long. J lost 6 bases, V lost 5 bases, and 8 bases had no gene match. CDR1 is KGHDR and CDR2 is SFDVKD in the germline V gene.

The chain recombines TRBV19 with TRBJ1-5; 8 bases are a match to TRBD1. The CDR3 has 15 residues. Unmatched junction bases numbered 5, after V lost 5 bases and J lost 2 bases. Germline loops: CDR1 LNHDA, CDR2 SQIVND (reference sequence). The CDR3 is CASSGGTGGNQPQHF. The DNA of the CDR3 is TGTGCCAGTAGTGGAGGGACAGGAGGCAATCAGCCCCAGCATTTT.

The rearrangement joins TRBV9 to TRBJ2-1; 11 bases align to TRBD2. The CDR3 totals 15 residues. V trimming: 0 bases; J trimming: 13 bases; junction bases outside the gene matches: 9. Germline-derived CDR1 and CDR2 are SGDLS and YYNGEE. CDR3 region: CASSVDVTSGSSQFF. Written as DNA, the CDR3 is TGTGCCAGCAGCGTAGACGTAACTAGCGGGAGTAGTCAGTTCTTC.

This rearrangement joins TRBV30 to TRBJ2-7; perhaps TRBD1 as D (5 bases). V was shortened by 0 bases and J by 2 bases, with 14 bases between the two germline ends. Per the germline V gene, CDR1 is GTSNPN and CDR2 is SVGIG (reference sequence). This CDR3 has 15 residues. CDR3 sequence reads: CAWSVLDVGPYEQYF. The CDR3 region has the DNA TGTGCCTGGAGTGTACTGGATGTGGGGCCCTACGAGCAGTACTTC. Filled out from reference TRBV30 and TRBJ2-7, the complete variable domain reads SQTIHQWPATLVQPVGSPLSLECTVEGTSNPNLYWYRQAAGRGLQLLFYSVGIGQISSEVPQNLSASRPQDRQFILSSKKLLLSDSGFYLCAWSVLDVGPYEQYFGPGTRLTVT.